One and the same sample provided the 29 T cell receptor beta chains below, sequenced in a study of shared clonotypes between healthy human individuals. Using immunoSEQ multiplex PCR, the repertoire was profiled, and TCRdb retains in-frame clones only, with some absent. The sample lists 300,000 to 400,000 clones, about 74% occurring once. Sequenced material: memory CD4+ T cells sorted from blood. Subset described: CD45RA-negative fraction. The source is a young man in good health.

The rearrangement uses TRBV7-9 and TRBJ2-5; maybe TRBD1 (5 bases). The V gene lost 3 bases and the J gene lost 4 bases, with 6 bases spanning the gap. Germline V gives CDR1 SEHNR, CDR2 FQNEAQ (reference sequence). The CDR3 consists of 12 residues. The chain's CDR3 is CASSFQGETQYF. CDR3 nucleotides: TGTGCCAGCAGCTTCCAGGGAGAGACCCAGTACTTC.

This clone was recorded many times. The rearrangement uses TRBV2 and TRBJ2-3, with a possible D match to TRBD1 (5 bases). The germline V gene has CDR1 SNHLY and CDR2 FYNNEI. The CDR3 has 16 amino acids. The V end lost 4 bases, the J end lost 4 bases, and 18 bases lay between the germline ends. In nucleotides, the CDR3 is TGTGCCAGCAGTGGTGGGCTAGGGGCCATCTCAGATACGCAGTATTTT. Translated: CASSGGLGAISDTQYF. Complete variable domain (other parts from reference TRBV2 and TRBJ2-3): EPEVTQTPSHQVTQMGQEVILRCVPISNHLYFYWYRQILGQKVEFLVSFYNNEISEKSEIFDDQFSVERPDGSNFTLKIRSTKLEDSAMYFCASSGGLGAISDTQYFGPGTRLTVL.

V usage is TRBV10-3 and J usage is TRBJ2-7, with D possibly matching TRBD2 (7 bases). Germline lookup yields CDR1 ENHRY and CDR2 SYGVKD. This CDR3 region has 14 residues. The V and J ends lost 3 bases and 3 bases respectively, with 12 bases between them. The CDR3, as DNA: TGTGCCATCAGTGATCCGGGGGGCCGCTACGAGCAGTACTTC. This codes for CAISDPGGRYEQYF.

The chain joins TRBV10-1 to TRBJ2-7; tentatively, D is TRBD1 (6 bases). The CDR3 is 15 residues long. Germline CDR1 is WNHNN and CDR2 is SYGVQD (reference sequence). Trimming took off 0 bases at V and 5 bases at J, with 14 bases between the two ends. In DNA form, the CDR3 reads TGCGCCAGCAGTGAGTCGGGGCAGGGGTTGAACGAGCAGTACTTC. Translated: CASSESGQGLNEQYF.

The chain combines TRBV27 with TRBJ1-1; D unclear. The CDR3 totals 15 residues. Germline CDR1 MNHEY, CDR2 SMNVEV (reference sequence). V gave up 5 bases and J gave up 7 bases, with 20 bases separating them. CDR3: CASSGPGYGVGEAFF. For the CDR3, the DNA is TGTGCCAGCAGTGGGCCGGGATACGGCGTGGGTGAAGCTTTCTTT.

V and J are TRBV12-5 and TRBJ2-1; D gene unclear. V dropped 6 bases and J dropped 10 bases, with 22 bases sitting between them. Germline loops: CDR1 LGHNT, CDR2 FRNRAP. CDR3 length: 15 amino acids. The CDR3 here is CASGPSVMGTSEQFF. The CDR3, as DNA: TGTGCTAGTGGCCCCTCAGTGATGGGAACTTCAGAGCAGTTCTTC.

CDR3 protein: CASSLGQANQPQHF. The CDR3 DNA sequence: TGTGCCAGTAGTCTGGGACAGGCGAATCAGCCCCAGCATTTT. The rearrangement joins TRBV19 to TRBJ1-5; 8 nucleotides agree with TRBD1. This CDR3 has 14 amino acids. V dropped 5 bases and J dropped 4; count of bases not matched to a gene: 4. Germline loops: CDR1 LNHDA, CDR2 SQIVND (reference sequence).

The rearrangement uses TRBV5-1 and TRBJ2-5; 7 positions agree with TRBD1. The CDR3 has 14 residues. Germline loops: CDR1 SGHRS, CDR2 YFSETQ. Losses at the gene ends were 5 bases for V and 0 bases for J; bases not matched to a gene: 4. CDR3: CASSRGQDQETQYF. The CDR3 DNA is TGCGCCAGCAGTCGAGGACAGGACCAAGAGACCCAGTACTTC.

This clone came up a few times. The chain is built from TRBV7-8 and TRBJ2-4, with D tentatively TRBD2 (5 bases). Trimming pared 1 base from V and 2 bases from J, leaving 15 bases between. There are 17 residues in the CDR3. Germline V gene data show CDR1 as SGHVS and CDR2 as FQNEAQ. In DNA form, the CDR3 reads TGTGCCAGCAGCTTAGACGATCCCACGGGGACCAAAAACATTCAGTACTTC. Translating it yields CASSLDDPTGTKNIQYF.

The chain couples TRBV5-6 to TRBJ2-7; no clear D. The germline CDR1 and CDR2 sequences are SGHDT and YYEEEE. Between the trimmed V and J ends, which lost 6 bases and 3 bases, there was a span of 13 bases. The CDR3 sequence is 13 residues long. The CDR3 loop is CASTLRDHYEQYF. CDR3 in DNA: TGTGCCAGCACATTACGCGATCACTACGAGCAGTACTTC. The variable domain in full, completed from reference TRBV5-6 and TRBJ2-7, reads DAGVTQSPTHLIKTRGQQVTLRCSPKSGHDTVSWYQQALGQGPQFIFQYYEEEERQRGNFPDRFSGHQFPNYSSELNVNALLLGDSALYLCASTLRDHYEQYFGPGTRLTVT.

The V call is TRBV9, the J call TRBJ2-2; 7 nucleotides match TRBD2. Germline assignment: CDR1 SGDLS and CDR2 YYNGEE. Germline trimming cut 2 bases from V and 1 base from J; bases unmatched to any gene: 5. CDR3 size: 16 residues. The CDR3 DNA reads TGTGCCAGCAGCGTGTGGCCTAGCGGGAACACCGGGGAGCTGTTTTTT. Translated, it gives CASSVWPSGNTGELFF.

This clone was detected once. The chain is built from TRBV28 and TRBJ2-1; 10 positions agree with TRBD2. Germline V lookup: CDR1 MDHEN, CDR2 SYDVKM. The ends lost 3 bases at V and 6 bases at J; junction bases unmatched: 14. This CDR3 is built from 18 residues. The CDR3 sequence: CASSLQRKKASGSNEQFF. The CDR3 DNA reads TGTGCCAGCAGTTTGCAGAGGAAAAAAGCTAGCGGGAGCAATGAGCAGTTCTTC.

In this sample, this clone turned up a few times. The chain uses TRBV15 and TRBJ2-3; D unresolved. The CDR3 is made up of 14 amino acids. Germline V lookup: CDR1 LNHNV, CDR2 YYDKDF (reference sequence). Between the trimmed V and J ends, which lost 3 bases and 0 bases, there was a span of 7 bases. The DNA of the CDR3 is TGTGCCACCAGCAGGGGGATCAGCACAGATACGCAGTATTTT. Its translation is CATSRGISTDTQYF.

As concerns this clone: Additional DNA sequences in this sample encode the identical CDR3. The chain has TRBV30 and TRBJ2-2; possible D gene TRBD2, 6 bases. V was trimmed by 0 bases and J by 5 bases, leaving 7 bases between them. CDR1 is GTSNPN, CDR2 SVGIG, per germline (reference sequence). CDR3 size: 13 residues. In DNA form, the CDR3 reads TGTGCCTGGAGTGTCGGGGGAACCGGGGAGCTGTTTTTT. It is translated as CAWSVGGTGELFF. Variable domain in full (rest from reference TRBV30 and TRBJ2-2): SQTIHQWPATLVQPVGSPLSLECTVEGTSNPNLYWYRQAAGRGLQLLFYSVGIGQISSEVPQNLSASRPQDRQFILSSKKLLLSDSGFYLCAWSVGGTGELFFGEGSRLTVL.

The chain joins TRBV5-1 to TRBJ2-3; 8 bases map to TRBD2. The germline CDR1 and CDR2 sequences are SGHRS and YFSETQ. The V segment lost 3 bases and the J segment 2 bases; nucleotides outside the gene matches: 11. CDR3 size: 17 residues. CDR3 amino acids: CASSSSRSGRSTDTQYF. The DNA of the CDR3 is TGCGCCAGCAGCTCATCTCGAAGCGGGAGATCCACAGATACGCAGTATTTT.

This sequence joins TRBV7-6 and TRBJ2-7; 8 nucleotides agree with TRBD1. This CDR3 is 20 amino acids long. Trimming removed 1 base from V and 0 bases from J; junction bases left unmatched: 17. Germline values: CDR1 SGHVS, CDR2 FNYEAQ. In DNA, the CDR3 is TGTGCCAGCAGCTTAGGCTTGGGACAGGCTACACAAGAACCCTCCTACGAGCAGTACTTC. This gives the protein CASSLGLGQATQEPSYEQYF. Based on the CDR3 plus reference TRBV7-6 and TRBJ2-7, the full variable domain is GAGVSQSPRYKVTKRGQDVALRCDPISGHVSLYWYRQALGQGPEFLTYFNYEAQQDKSGLPNDRFSAERPEGSISTLTIQRTEQRDSAMYRCASSLGLGQATQEPSYEQYFGPGTRLTVT.

This clone was seen only a few times. The chain joins TRBV30 to TRBJ1-1, with D perhaps matching TRBD1 (6 bases). This CDR3 is 12 amino acids long. Germline V gene lookup returns CDR1 GTSNPN and CDR2 SVGIG (reference sequence). V was pared by 8 bases and J by 11 bases, with 21 bases between. The CDR3 reads CALTQGKYSAFF. CDR3 DNA: TGTGCCCTGACCCAGGGGAAATATAGCGCTTTCTTT.

This sequence joins TRBV7-2 and TRBJ2-7; 7 bases line up with TRBD2. J gave up 3 bases and V 4 bases, and 3 bases lay outside the gene matches. This CDR3 spans 13 amino acids. Germline assignment: CDR1 SGHTA and CDR2 FQGNSA. CDR3: CASSSASGYEQYF. Here the CDR3 DNA reads TGTGCCAGCAGCTCTGCTAGCGGCTACGAGCAGTACTTC.

V usage is TRBV7-3 and J usage is TRBJ2-3; 14 positions match TRBD2. Germline CDR1 and CDR2: SGHTA and FQGTGA. The CDR3 is 14 residues long. V dropped 5 bases and J dropped 10; count of bases not matched to a gene: 5. DNA of the CDR3: TGTGCCAGCAGCCACGGGACTAGCGGGAGCGCGCAGTATTTT. This sequence encodes CASSHGTSGSAQYF. The whole variable domain, remainder taken from reference TRBV7-3 and TRBJ2-3, is GAGVSQTPSNKVTEKGKYVELRCDPISGHTALYWYRQSLGQGPEFLIYFQGTGAADDSGLPNDRFFAVRPEGSVSTLKIQRTERGDSAVYLCASSHGTSGSAQYFGPGTRLTVL.

The chain couples TRBV9 to TRBJ1-2; the D is unclear. Per germline, CDR1 SGDLS and CDR2 YYNGEE. The CDR3 is made up of 13 amino acids. Trimming left V 0 bases short and J 7 bases short, with 10 bases between. The CDR3 loop is CASSVAEGRGYTF. CDR3 DNA: TGTGCCAGCAGCGTAGCCGAAGGGCGTGGCTACACCTTC.

The table lists this clone with a count of one. This rearrangement joins TRBV5-1 to TRBJ2-1, with 8 positions matching TRBD2. Trimming removed 4 bases from V and 0 bases from J; junction bases left unmatched: 6. The V gene's germline CDR1 is SGHRS and CDR2 YFSETQ. This CDR3 contains 16 residues. The CDR3 coding sequence is TGCGCCAGCAGCCGTACCGGGACTAGCTCCTACAATGAGCAGTTCTTC. Translation gives CASSRTGTSSYNEQFF.

The chain employs TRBV4-3 and TRBJ2-3; 11 positions agree with TRBD2. J lost 4 bases, V lost 8 bases, and 5 bases had no gene match. There are 14 residues in the CDR3. Per germline, CDR1 LGHNA and CDR2 YSLEER. The CDR3 bases are TGCGCCAGCTCCTCGGGACTAGCGGCAGATACGCAGTATTTT. Protein: CASSSGLAADTQYF.

The chain links TRBV28 to TRBJ1-5, with D uncertain. V was shortened by 2 bases and J by 2 bases, with 7 bases between the two germline ends. In germline, CDR1 is MDHEN, CDR2 SYDVKM. The CDR3 loop spans 14 amino acids. The CDR3 DNA follows: TGTGCCAGCAGTTTACGGGTCGGCAATCAGCCCCAGCATTTT. Protein product: CASSLRVGNQPQHF.

V is TRBV18 and J is TRBJ2-1, with 8 bases matching TRBD2. Looked up from germline, CDR1 is KGHSH and CDR2 is LQKENI. The CDR3 runs 15 residues. Losses at the gene ends were 8 bases for V and 5 bases for J; bases not matched to a gene: 11. The CDR3 sequence: CASLPFGGGNNEQFF. The CDR3 nucleotides are TGTGCCAGCCTCCCCTTCGGGGGGGGAAACAATGAGCAGTTCTTC.

The rearrangement joins TRBV5-6 to TRBJ1-2; D remains ambiguous. The CDR3 totals 12 residues. Germline V gene lookup returns CDR1 SGHDT and CDR2 YYEEEE. V lost 2 bases to trimming and J lost 8 bases, with 10 bases between them. The CDR3 DNA sequence: TGTGCCAGCAGCTTTACGGGCAGCGGCTACACCTTC. This translates into CASSFTGSGYTF.

The DNA for the CDR3 is TGTGCCAGCAGCCCCTTTACGGGGAACTATGGCTACACCTTC. This encodes CASSPFTGNYGYTF. The chain joins TRBV28 to TRBJ1-2; no clear D gene. Germline values: CDR1 MDHEN, CDR2 SYDVKM. V lost 6 bases and J 2 bases, leaving 13 bases between the germline ends. There are 14 residues in the CDR3.

With respect to this clone: This specimen includes other DNA sequences encoding the same CDR3. CDR3 amino acids: CSARLADTQYF. The CDR3 DNA reads TGCAGTGCTAGATTAGCAGATACGCAGTATTTT. The rearrangement uses TRBV20-1 and TRBJ2-3, with D uncertain. Per germline, CDR1 DFQATT and CDR2 SNEGSKA (reference sequence). Trimming removed 2 bases from V and 4 bases from J, with 4 bases in between. The CDR3 runs to 11 residues.

The chain employs TRBV10-1 and TRBJ1-2; no reliable D call. V was cut by 0 bases and J by 6 bases, with 11 bases left in between. The germline CDR1 and CDR2 sequences are WNHNN and SYGVQD (reference sequence). This CDR3 is 14 amino acids long. The CDR3 DNA reads as TGCGCCAGCAGTGAGTCAACAGAGTTTCATGGCTACACCTTC. It specifies CASSESTEFHGYTF.

V gene TRBV6-4 combines with J gene TRBJ2-3; D unclear. Germline lookup yields CDR1 MRHNA and CDR2 SNTAGT. V shed 4 bases and J shed 2 bases, with 16 bases lying between them. The CDR3 runs to 16 residues. The DNA for the CDR3 is TGTGCCAGCAGTGGCCGGTACGGATTAATCACAGATACGCAGTATTTT. Translation gives CASSGRYGLITDTQYF.